This T cell receptor beta chain was observed in a study of T cell responses to AZD1222 COVID-19 vaccine. The CDR3 contains 14 residues. Trimming pared 2 bases from V and 3 bases from J, leaving 8 bases between. The germline V gene encodes CDR1 SGHNT and CDR2 YENEEA. Some clones are missing from TCRdb's copy, which holds only in-frame ones; the method was immunoSEQ multiplex PCR. The sample contains 95,000 to 150,000 clones, around nine tenths of which appear only once. The TCR was taken from an adult in good health. The V gene is TRBV11-3, the J gene TRBJ2-1; a weak D match, TRBD2 (5 bases). The sequenced sample was peripheral blood, obtained on day 0 of AZD1222 vaccination. The CDR3 DNA is TGTGCCAGCAGCTTATACGGGAACTACAATGAGCAGTTCTTC. Protein product: CASSLYGNYNEQFF.